The present T cell receptor beta chain was sequenced within a study of blood T cell repertoires in COVID-19. In the original processing: Amplification of reference gene primers was used by the study to estimate nucleated cell counts. Using immunoSEQ multiplex PCR, the repertoire was profiled, and TCRdb retains in-frame clones only, with some absent. V, J and clone size are those of that table, while D and trimming were read from the DNA. The sample carries 250,000 or so clones, 90% recorded once. Germline CDR1 SEHNR, CDR2 FQNEAQ (reference sequence). The CDR3 contains 16 residues. V trimming: 2 bases; J trimming: 1 base; junction bases outside the gene matches: 2.

This TCR derives from a woman aged 60 to 75 with COVID-19, enrolled during active disease. The chain employs TRBV7-9 and TRBJ2-5; TRBD2 aligns across 12 bases. The sequencing input was peripheral blood. The CDR3 loop is CASSLTSGGPQETQYF. The CDR3 DNA reads as TGTGCCAGCAGCTTAACTAGCGGGGGGCCCCAAGAGACCCAGTACTTC.